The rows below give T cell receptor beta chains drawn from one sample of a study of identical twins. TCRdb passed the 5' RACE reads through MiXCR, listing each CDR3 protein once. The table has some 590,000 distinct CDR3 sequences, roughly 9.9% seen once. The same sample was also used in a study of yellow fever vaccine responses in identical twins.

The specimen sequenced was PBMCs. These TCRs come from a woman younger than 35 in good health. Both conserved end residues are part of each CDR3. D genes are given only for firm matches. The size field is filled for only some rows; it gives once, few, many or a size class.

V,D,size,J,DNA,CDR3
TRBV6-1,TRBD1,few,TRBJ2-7,TGTGCCATCAGTGAACCGGGACAGCACTACGAGCAGTACTTC,CAISEPGQHYEQYF
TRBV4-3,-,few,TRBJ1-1,TGCGCCAGCAGCCAAGATCCCCGGGGTACTGAAGCTTTCTTT,CASSQDPRGTEAFF
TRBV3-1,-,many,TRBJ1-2,TGTGCCAGCAGCCAAGCGGCAGGGAACTATGGCTACACCTTC,CASSQAAGNYGYTF
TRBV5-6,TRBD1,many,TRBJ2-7,TGTGCCAGCAGCTCGGGGACAGGGTCTCGATGGAAGCAGTACTTC,CASSSGTGSRWKQYF
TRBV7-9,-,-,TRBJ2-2,TGTGCCAGCAGCCCCGGACACGCGAACACCGGGGAGCTGTTTTTT,CASSPGHANTGELFF
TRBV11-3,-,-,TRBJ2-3,TGTGCCAGCAGCTGGAGGGTCAAAGATACGCAGTATTTT,CASSWRVKDTQYF
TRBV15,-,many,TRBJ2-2,TGTGCCACCAGGTCCACCGACTCCCCGAACACCGGGGAGCTGTTTTTT,CATRSTDSPNTGELFF
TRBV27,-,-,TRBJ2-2,TGTGCCAGCAGTTTATCGGGTCAAACCGGGGAGCTGTTTTTT,CASSLSGQTGELFF
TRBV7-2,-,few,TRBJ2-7,TGTGCCAGCAGCTCAATGGGGACCTCCTACGAGCAGTACTTC,CASSSMGTSYEQYF
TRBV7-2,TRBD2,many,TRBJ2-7,TGTGCCAGCAGCTTAGTTGCTAGCGGCTACGAGCAGTACTTC,CASSLVASGYEQYF
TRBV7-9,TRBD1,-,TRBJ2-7,TGTGCCAGCAGCCGCACTGGACAGGGGCACGAGCAGTACTTC,CASSRTGQGHEQYF
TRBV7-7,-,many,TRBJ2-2,TGTGCTAGCAGCTCCAGGGATGTCACCGGGGAGCTGTTTTTT,CASSSRDVTGELFF
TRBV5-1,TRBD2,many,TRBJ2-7,TGCGCCAGCAGCGCGGGACTAGCGGGAGACGAGCAGTACTTC,CASSAGLAGDEQYF
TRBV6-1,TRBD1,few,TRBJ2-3,TGTGCCAGCAGAACAACGGGACAGGGCACAGATACGCAGTATTTT,CASRTTGQGTDTQYF
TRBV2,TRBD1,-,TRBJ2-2,TGTGCCAGCAGCCCCACCGGGACAGGGGTGGCCGGGGAGCTGTTTTTT,CASSPTGTGVAGELFF
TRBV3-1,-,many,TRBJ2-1,TGTGCCAGCAGCAACTCGGCGGGGATGCACAATGAGCAGTTCTTC,CASSNSAGMHNEQFF
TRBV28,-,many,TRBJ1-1,TGTGCCACCCTCCGAACGCCGAACACTGAAGCTTTCTTT,CATLRTPNTEAFF
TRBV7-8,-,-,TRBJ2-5,TGTGCCAGCAGCTTAGTACTATGGACACCTCCCACTGGGGAGACCCAGTACTTC,CASSLVLWTPPTGETQYF
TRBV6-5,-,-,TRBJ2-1,TGTGCCAGCAGTCAAACCCCCAATGAGCAGTTCTTC,CASSQTPNEQFF
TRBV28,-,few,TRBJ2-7,TGTGCCAGCAAACTAGGGTACGAGCAGTACTTC,CASKLGYEQYF
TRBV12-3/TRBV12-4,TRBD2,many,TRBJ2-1,TGTGCCAGCAGGCCGGGACTAGCGGGGTTAACGATTGGGGAGCAGTTCTTC,CASRPGLAGLTIGEQFF
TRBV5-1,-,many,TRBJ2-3,TGCGCCAGCAGCTTGCAACAGAGCACAGATACGCAGTATTTT,CASSLQQSTDTQYF
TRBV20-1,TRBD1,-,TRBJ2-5,TGCAGTGCTAGCGGACAGGGGGCGAGGCAAGAGACCCAGTACTTC,CSASGQGARQETQYF
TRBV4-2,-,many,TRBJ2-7,TGTGCCAGCAGCCCGGGGACGGGGCGATCCGAGCAGTACTTC,CASSPGTGRSEQYF
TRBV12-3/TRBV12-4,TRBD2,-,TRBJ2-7,TGTGCCAGCACCGAGGGAGCGGGGAGGGGAGAGCAGTACTTC,CASTEGAGRGEQYF
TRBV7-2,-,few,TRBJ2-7,TGTGCCAGCAGCTTAGTAACAGCCTCCTACGAGCAGTACTTC,CASSLVTASYEQYF
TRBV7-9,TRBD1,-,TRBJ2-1,TGTGCCAGCAGCCCGACAGGGAGCTATGAGCAGTTCTTC,CASSPTGSYEQFF
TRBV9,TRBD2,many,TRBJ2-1,TGTGCCAGCAGCTTCGGACTAGCGGGAGGCTTCGCCAATGAGCAGTTCTTC,CASSFGLAGGFANEQFF
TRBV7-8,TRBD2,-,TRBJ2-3,TGTGCCAGCAGCCGGACAGCGGGGGCCTTTTTTAGCACAGATACGCAGTATTTT,CASSRTAGAFFSTDTQYF
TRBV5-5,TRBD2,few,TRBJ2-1,TGTGCCAGCAGCTTCACCCGAGGGACTAGCGACTATGAGCAGTTCTTC,CASSFTRGTSDYEQFF
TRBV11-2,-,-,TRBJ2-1,TGTGCCAGCAGCTTAAACACAGGGAGTAGTGAGCAGTTCTTC,CASSLNTGSSEQFF
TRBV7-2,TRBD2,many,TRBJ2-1,TGTGCCAGCACCCGTGAGTCGGCTAGCGGGGGTGAGCAGTTCTTC,CASTRESASGGEQFF
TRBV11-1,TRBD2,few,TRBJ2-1,TGTGCCAGCAGCCAGGGGGGACTAGCCGTGAATCGGGCCAATGAGCAGTTCTTC,CASSQGGLAVNRANEQFF
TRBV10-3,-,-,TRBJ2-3,TGTGCCATTTCGGGACTCCACACAGATACGCAGTATTTT,CAISGLHTDTQYF
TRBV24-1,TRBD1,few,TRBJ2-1,TGTGCCACCAGTGACCAGGGGGCAGGTTACAATGAGCAGTTCTTC,CATSDQGAGYNEQFF
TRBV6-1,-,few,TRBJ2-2,TGTGCCAGCAGAACGCCTCGGGGCGAGGTTGGGGAGCTGTTTTTT,CASRTPRGEVGELFF
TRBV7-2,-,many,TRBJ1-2,TGTGCCAGCAGCTTAGGTCTACAGGACTCCGGCTATGGCTACACCTTC,CASSLGLQDSGYGYTF
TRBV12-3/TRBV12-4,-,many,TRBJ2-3,TGTGCCAGCAGTTTTGGGGGATCAGATACGCAGTATTTT,CASSFGGSDTQYF
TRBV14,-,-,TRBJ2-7,TGTGCCAGCAGCCAAGCCGGGCCGTGGGACGAGCAGTACTTC,CASSQAGPWDEQYF
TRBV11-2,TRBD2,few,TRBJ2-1,TGTGCCAGCAGCTTCCTCTGGCGGGAGGGGGCAAGCTCCTACAATGAGCAGTTCTTC,CASSFLWREGASSYNEQFF
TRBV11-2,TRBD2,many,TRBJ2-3,TGTGCCAGCAGCCCTCGGACTAGCGGGAGGTATAGTACGCAGTATTTT,CASSPRTSGRYSTQYF
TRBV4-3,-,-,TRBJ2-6,TGCGCCAGCATCGGTCACTCTGGGGCCAACGTCCTGACTTTC,CASIGHSGANVLTF
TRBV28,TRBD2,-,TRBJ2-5,TGTGCCAGCAGTCTTAGGGTTGCGGGAGGGACCCAGTACTTC,CASSLRVAGGTQYF
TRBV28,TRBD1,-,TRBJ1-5,TGTGCCAGCAGTTTGATTGAAGGGGGCGGTGGTCAGCCCCAGCATTTT,CASSLIEGGGGQPQHF
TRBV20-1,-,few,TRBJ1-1,TGCAGTGCTAGAGATCCCAGGGAGGTCACTGAAGCTTTCTTT,CSARDPREVTEAFF
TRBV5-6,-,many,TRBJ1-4,TGTGCCAGCAGCTTGGAAGGGCTTTGGGAAAAACTGTTTTTT,CASSLEGLWEKLFF
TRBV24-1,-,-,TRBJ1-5,TGTGCCACCAGTGATTTGACAGGCAATCAGCCCCAGCATTTT,CATSDLTGNQPQHF
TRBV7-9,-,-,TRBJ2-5,TGTGCCAGCGGCTCCGTGGGACCCTCCCAAGAGACCCAGTACTTC,CASGSVGPSQETQYF
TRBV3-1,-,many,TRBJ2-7,TGTGCCAGCAGCCAAGTAATGGTCCCTACGGGCGAGCAGTACTTC,CASSQVMVPTGEQYF
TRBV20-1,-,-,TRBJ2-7,TGCAGTGCTAGAGATCCGGGGGGACACGACAGCTACGTTCCTTACGAGCAGTACTTC,CSARDPGGHDSYVPYEQYF